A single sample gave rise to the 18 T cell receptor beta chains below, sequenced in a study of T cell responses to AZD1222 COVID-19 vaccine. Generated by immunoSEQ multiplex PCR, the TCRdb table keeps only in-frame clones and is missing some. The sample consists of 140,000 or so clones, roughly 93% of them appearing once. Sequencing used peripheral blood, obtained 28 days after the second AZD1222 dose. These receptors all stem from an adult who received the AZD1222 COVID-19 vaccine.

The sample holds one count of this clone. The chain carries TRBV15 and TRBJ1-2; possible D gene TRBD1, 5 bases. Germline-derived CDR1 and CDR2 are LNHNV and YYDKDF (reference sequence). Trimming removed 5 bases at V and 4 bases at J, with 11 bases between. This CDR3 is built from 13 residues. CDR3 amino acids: CATSRGGSYGYTF. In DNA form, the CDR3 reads TGTGCCACCAGCCGGGGGGGTTCCTATGGCTACACCTTC.

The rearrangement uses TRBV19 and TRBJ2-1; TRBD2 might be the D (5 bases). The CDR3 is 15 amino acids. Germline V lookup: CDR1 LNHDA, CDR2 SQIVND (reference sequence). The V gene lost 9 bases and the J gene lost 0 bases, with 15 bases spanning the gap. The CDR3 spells CASRSAASSYNEQFF. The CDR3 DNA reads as TGTGCCAGCCGATCAGCGGCCAGCTCCTACAATGAGCAGTTCTTC.

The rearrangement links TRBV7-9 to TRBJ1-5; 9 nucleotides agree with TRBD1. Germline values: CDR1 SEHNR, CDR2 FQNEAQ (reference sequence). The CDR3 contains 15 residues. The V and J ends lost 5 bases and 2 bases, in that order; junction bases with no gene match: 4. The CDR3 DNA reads TGTGCCAGCAGCCAGGGACAGGGTGGCAATCAGCCCCAGCATTTT. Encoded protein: CASSQGQGGNQPQHF. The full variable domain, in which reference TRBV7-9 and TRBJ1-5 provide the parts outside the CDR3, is DTGVSQNPRHKITKRGQNVTFRCDPISEHNRLYWYRQTLGQGPEFLTYFQNEAQLEKSRLLSDRFSAERPKGSFSTLEIQRTEQGDSAMYLCASSQGQGGNQPQHFGDGTRLSIL.

CDR3 residues: CASSIVEGGNEQFF. The CDR3 DNA sequence: TGTGCCAGTAGTATAGTCGAGGGAGGCAATGAGCAGTTCTTC. The V call is TRBV19, the J call TRBJ2-1, with D perhaps TRBD2 (6 bases). The CDR3 covers 14 residues. CDR1 is LNHDA and CDR2 is SQIVND in the germline V gene (reference sequence). The V end lost 1 base, the J end lost 6 bases, and 10 bases lay between the germline ends.

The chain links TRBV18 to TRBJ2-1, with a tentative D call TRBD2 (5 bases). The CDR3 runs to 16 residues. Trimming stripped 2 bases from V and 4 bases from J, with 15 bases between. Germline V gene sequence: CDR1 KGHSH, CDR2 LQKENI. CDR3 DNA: TGTGCCAGCTCACCAGCCGGAACCGGACTTTACAATGAGCAGTTCTTC. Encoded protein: CASSPAGTGLYNEQFF.

The CDR3 DNA sequence: TGTGCCAGCAGTTCCCCTGTTAATTCACCCCTCCACTTT. It is translated as CASSSPVNSPLHF. The chain uses TRBV6-5 and TRBJ1-6; D is uncertain. Germline lookup yields CDR1 MNHEY and CDR2 SVGAGI. Trimming removed 4 bases from V and 6 bases from J, with 7 bases in between. CDR3 length: 13 residues.

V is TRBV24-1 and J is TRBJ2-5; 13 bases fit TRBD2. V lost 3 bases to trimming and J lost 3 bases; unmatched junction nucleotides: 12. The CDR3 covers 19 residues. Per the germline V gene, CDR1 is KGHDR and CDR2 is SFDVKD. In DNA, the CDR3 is TGTGCCACCAGTGATACCGGCCGAACTAGCGGGGGGGATGAAGAGACCCAGTACTTC. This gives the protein CATSDTGRTSGGDEETQYF.

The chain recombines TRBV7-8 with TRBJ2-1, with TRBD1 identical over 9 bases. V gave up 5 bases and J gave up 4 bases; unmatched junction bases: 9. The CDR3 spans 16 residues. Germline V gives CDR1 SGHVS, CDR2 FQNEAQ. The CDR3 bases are TGTGCCAGCAGCCCTCGGACAGGGGCGTTGTACAATGAGCAGTTCTTC. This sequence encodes CASSPRTGALYNEQFF.

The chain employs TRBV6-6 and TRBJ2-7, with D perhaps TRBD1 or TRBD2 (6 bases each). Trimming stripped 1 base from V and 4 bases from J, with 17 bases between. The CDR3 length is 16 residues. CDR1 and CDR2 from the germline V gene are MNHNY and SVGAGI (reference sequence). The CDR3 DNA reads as TGTGCCAGCAGTTACTTTTTGGGGGGCGCTCGTTACGAGCAGTACTTC. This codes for CASSYFLGGARYEQYF.

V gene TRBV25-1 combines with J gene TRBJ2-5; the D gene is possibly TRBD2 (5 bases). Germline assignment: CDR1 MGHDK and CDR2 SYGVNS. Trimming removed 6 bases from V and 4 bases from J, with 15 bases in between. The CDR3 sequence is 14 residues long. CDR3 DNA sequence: TGTGCCAGCAGAGAGGGTGGGGTGAGAGAGACCCAGTACTTC. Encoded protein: CASREGGVRETQYF.

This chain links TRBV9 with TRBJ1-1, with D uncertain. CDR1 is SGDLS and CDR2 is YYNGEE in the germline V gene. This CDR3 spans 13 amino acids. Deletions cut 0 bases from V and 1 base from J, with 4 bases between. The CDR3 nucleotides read TGTGCCAGCAGCGTAGGTAGGAACACTGAAGCTTTCTTT. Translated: CASSVGRNTEAFF. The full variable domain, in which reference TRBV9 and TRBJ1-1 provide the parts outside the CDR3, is DSGVTQTPKHLITATGQRVTLRCSPRSGDLSVYWYQQSLDQGLQFLIQYYNGEERAKGNILERFSAQQFPDLHSELNLSSLELGDSALYFCASSVGRNTEAFFGQGTRLTVV.

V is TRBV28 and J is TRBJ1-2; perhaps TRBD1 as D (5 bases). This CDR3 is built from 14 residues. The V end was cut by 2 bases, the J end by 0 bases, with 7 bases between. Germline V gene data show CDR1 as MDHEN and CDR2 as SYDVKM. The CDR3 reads CASSLGRANYGYTF. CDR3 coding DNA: TGTGCCAGCAGTTTAGGCAGGGCTAACTATGGCTACACCTTC.

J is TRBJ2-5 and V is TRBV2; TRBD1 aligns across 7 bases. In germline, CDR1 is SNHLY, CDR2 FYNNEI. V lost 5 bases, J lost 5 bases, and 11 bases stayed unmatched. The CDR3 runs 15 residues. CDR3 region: CASSSTTDRAETQYF. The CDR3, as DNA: TGTGCCAGCAGTTCGACTACAGACAGGGCCGAGACCCAGTACTTC. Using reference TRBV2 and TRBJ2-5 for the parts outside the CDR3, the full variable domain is EPEVTQTPSHQVTQMGQEVILRCVPISNHLYFYWYRQILGQKVEFLVSFYNNEISEKSEIFDDQFSVERPDGSNFTLKIRSTKLEDSAMYFCASSSTTDRAETQYFGPGTRLLVL.

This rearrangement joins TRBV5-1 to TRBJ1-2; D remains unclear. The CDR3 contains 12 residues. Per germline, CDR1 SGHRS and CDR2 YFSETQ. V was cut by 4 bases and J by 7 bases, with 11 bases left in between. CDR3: CASSAEGVGYTF. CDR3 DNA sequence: TGCGCCAGCAGCGCGGAAGGAGTTGGCTACACCTTC.

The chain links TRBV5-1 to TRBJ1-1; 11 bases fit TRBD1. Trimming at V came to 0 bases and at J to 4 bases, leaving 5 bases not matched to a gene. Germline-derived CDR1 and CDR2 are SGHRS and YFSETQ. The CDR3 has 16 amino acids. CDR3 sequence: CASSLEAGTGGTEAFF. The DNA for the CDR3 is TGCGCCAGCAGCTTGGAGGCAGGGACAGGGGGCACTGAAGCTTTCTTT.

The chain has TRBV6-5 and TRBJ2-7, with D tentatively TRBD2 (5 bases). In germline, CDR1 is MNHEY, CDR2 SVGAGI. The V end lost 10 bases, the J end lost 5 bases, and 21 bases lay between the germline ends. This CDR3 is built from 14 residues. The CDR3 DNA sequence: TGTGCCATCGAACCGGCCTCCTGGGAGCACGAGCAGTACTTC. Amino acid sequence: CAIEPASWEHEQYF.

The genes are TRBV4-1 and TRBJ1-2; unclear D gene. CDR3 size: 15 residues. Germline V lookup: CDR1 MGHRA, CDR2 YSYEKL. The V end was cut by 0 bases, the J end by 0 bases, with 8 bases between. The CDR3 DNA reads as TGCGCCAGCAGCCAAGAGTGGGAGGCTAACTATGGCTACACCTTC. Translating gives CASSQEWEANYGYTF.

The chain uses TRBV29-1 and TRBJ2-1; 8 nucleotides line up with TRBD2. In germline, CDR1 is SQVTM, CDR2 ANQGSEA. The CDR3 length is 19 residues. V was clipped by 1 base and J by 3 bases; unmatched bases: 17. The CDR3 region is CSVEGAPMASGPSYNEQFF. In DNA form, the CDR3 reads TGCAGCGTTGAAGGGGCCCCGATGGCTAGCGGGCCGAGCTACAATGAGCAGTTCTTC.